This T cell receptor beta chain was captured by sequencing in a study of tumor-infiltrating lymphocytes in primary liver carcinoma. Whole-study results and caveats: Only about 7-25% of top clones occurred in every one of the five tumor regions.

Synthesis of TCR beta cDNA was carried out from approximately 470 ng total RNA with a constant-region primer. Amplification in three nested multiplex PCR rounds with slightly modified ARM-PCR gave rise to TCR beta libraries. TRBV1-TRBV30 forward and Cbeta reverse primers drove the first two roughly 10-cycle rounds. TCRdb ran MiXCR on the multiplex PCR reads and lists one entry per CDR3 protein. The sample has more than 90,000 distinct CDR3 sequences; 65% to 75% are singletons. CDR1 SGHRS and CDR2 YFSETQ come from the germline V gene. Trimming took off 1 base at V and 3 bases at J, with 11 bases between the two ends. The CDR3 spans 14 residues. Taking about 18-30 mg of unsorted bulk tissue, the authors co-extracted RNA and DNA. Samples came from superior, inferior, lateral poles and tumor centre. As regards this clonotype: Antigen unknown. The conserved phenylalanine or tryptophan normally closing the CDR3 is absent here, so this likely arose from a read error.

Material for sequencing was liver tumor tissue from sampling region 2. Subset indicated: tumor region T2, inferior pole. The sequence derives from an older woman with primary liver carcinoma and hepatitis B virus infection. The chain recombines TRBV5-1 with TRBJ2-7; D is unclear. The CDR3 coding sequence is TGCGCCAGCAGCTTGTTATCGCAAGGCTACGAGCAGTACTTA. The encoded protein is CASSLLSQGYEQYL.